This T cell receptor beta chain was captured in a study of blood T cell repertoires in COVID-19. Background on the study: There were acute and convalescent COVID-19 samples, and they came from the United States, Italy and Spain. In each case, the material was cDNA or gDNA derived from T cells, B-cell-depleted T cells, or PBMCs.

As originally analysed: Reference gene primer amplification yielded estimated nucleated cell counts. Sequencing used immunoSEQ multiplex PCR; TCRdb keeps in-frame clones, though not all of them. V and J calls and clone size are those listed in that table; D and trimming were worked out from the DNA. The sample has some 140,000 clones; over 60% are singletons. CDR3 length: 14 residues. Per germline, CDR1 SEHNR and CDR2 FQNEAQ (reference sequence). V lost 7 bases to trimming and J lost 4 bases, with 13 bases between them. Sequencing was done on a sample of peripheral blood. The clonotype originates from a man of 80 years or more with acute or convalescent COVID-19. The chain links TRBV7-9 to TRBJ2-2, with D maybe TRBD2 (5 bases). The CDR3 nucleotides are TGTGCCAGCACCAAGGAGGCCATCACCGGGGAGCTGTTTTTT. It is translated as CASTKEAITGELFF.